This T cell receptor beta chain originates from a study of identical twins. MiXCR was run by TCRdb on the 5' RACE reads, yielding one entry per CDR3 protein. This table has 230,000 or so distinct CDR3 sequences, about 8% appearing once. Only healthy Caucasians were enrolled as donors. This clonotype was observed many times. V was trimmed by 4 bases and J by 5 bases, leaving 12 bases between them. This CDR3 has 14 residues. Germline V gene sequence: CDR1 SGHDT, CDR2 YYEEEE. The same data also contributed to another study, on yellow fever vaccine responses in identical twins.

Sequenced material: CD8+ T cells sorted from blood. The receptor comes from a woman aged 18-35 years in good health. The chain joins TRBV5-6 to TRBJ2-2, with D possibly TRBD1 on 6 matching bases. CDR3 amino acids: CASSSLQGTGELFF. The CDR3 nucleotides read TGTGCCAGCAGCAGCTTACAGGGTACCGGGGAGCTGTTTTTT.